The 22 T cell receptor beta chains given below trace back to one sample, sequenced in a study of shared clonotypes between healthy human individuals. Naive CD8 isolation took CD45RO-negative cells positively selected for CCR7 and excluded terminally differentiated effector memory CD45RA+ cells. Measured with immunoSEQ multiplex PCR; TCRdb has only the in-frame clones, and not every one. The data contain hundreds of thousands of clones, about 96% of them singletons. Sequencing input: naive CD8+ T cells sorted from blood. These receptor sequences come from a woman in her twenties or thirties in good health.

V usage is TRBV5-5 and J usage is TRBJ2-7; D may be TRBD1 (5 bases). Trimming took off 3 bases at V and 5 bases at J, with 15 bases between the two ends. The V gene's germline CDR1 is SGHKS and CDR2 YYEKEE (reference sequence). The CDR3 runs to 14 residues. CDR3 nucleotides: TGTGCCAGCAGCTGGGTCCAGGGATTAAACGAGCAGTACTTC. Amino acids: CASSWVQGLNEQYF.

This chain uses TRBV5-4 with TRBJ2-7; TRBD2 matches 9 bases. The germline gives CDR1 SGHNT, CDR2 YYREEE (reference sequence). This CDR3 spans 14 amino acids. Losses at the gene ends were 2 bases for V and 0 bases for J; bases not matched to a gene: 0. The CDR3 nucleotides read TGTGCCAGCAGCTTTAGCGGGAGCTCCTACGAGCAGTACTTC. It translates to CASSFSGSSYEQYF.

This chain joins TRBV4-1 and TRBJ1-5; tentative D call: TRBD1 (5 bases). Trimming removed 5 bases from V and 0 bases from J, with 17 bases in between. The CDR3 extends over 17 amino acids. From germline, CDR1 is MGHRA and CDR2 YSYEKL. CDR3 nucleotide sequence: TGCGCCAGCAGCTCCTCAGGGTCAGGGTATAGCAATCAGCCCCAGCATTTT. This sequence encodes CASSSSGSGYSNQPQHF.

J is TRBJ2-1 and V is TRBV9, with TRBD2 matching 11 bases. The CDR3 consists of 15 residues. In germline, CDR1 is SGDLS, CDR2 YYNGEE. With V trimmed by 6 bases and J by 7 bases, 9 bases remained unmatched. The DNA of the CDR3 is TGTGCCAGCACCCAGACTAGCGGGATAGGAAATGAGCAGTTCTTC. Its translation is CASTQTSGIGNEQFF.

About this clone: An end of the junction differs from the germline gene, which may be a read error. The gene calls are TRBV20-1 and TRBJ1-2, with D hard to call. The germline V gene has CDR1 DFQATT and CDR2 SNEGSKA (reference sequence). The CDR3 sequence is 10 residues long. The DNA of the CDR3 is TGCGGCGACACCACCTATGACTACACCTTC. It codes for CGDTTYDYTF.

The chain joins TRBV11-2 to TRBJ1-1; D uncertain. With 3 bases removed from V and 0 bases from J, the gap between germline ends came to 8 bases. CDR3 length: 14 residues. From germline, CDR1 is SGHAT and CDR2 FQNNGV. The CDR3 sequence: CASSFISMNTEAFF. The DNA of the CDR3 is TGTGCCAGCAGCTTTATTTCTATGAACACTGAAGCTTTCTTT. Together with reference TRBV11-2 and TRBJ1-1, the CDR3 gives the full variable domain: EAGVAQSPRYKIIEKRQSVAFWCNPISGHATLYWYQQILGQGPKLLIQFQNNGVVDDSQLPKDRFSAERLKGVDSTLKIQPAKLEDSAVYLCASSFISMNTEAFFGQGTRLTVV.

The V call is TRBV28, the J call TRBJ2-7; D call uncertain. Trimming took off 6 bases at V and 3 bases at J, with 15 bases between the two ends. Germline values: CDR1 MDHEN, CDR2 SYDVKM. The CDR3 runs 14 residues. Here the CDR3 reads CASSLPGPVYEQYF. The CDR3 coding sequence is TGTGCCAGCAGCCTGCCCGGACCGGTCTACGAGCAGTACTTC. The variable domain in full, completed from reference TRBV28 and TRBJ2-7, reads DVKVTQSSRYLVKRTGEKVFLECVQDMDHENMFWYRQDPGLGLRLIYFSYDVKMKEKGDIPEGYSVSREKKERFSLILESASTNQTSMYLCASSLPGPVYEQYFGPGTRLTVT.

The CDR3 DNA reads as TGTGCCAGCAGTGAGGAGACACCATATGGCTACACCTTC. Translating gives CASSEETPYGYTF. The chain couples TRBV6-1 to TRBJ1-2; unclear D gene. The CDR3 totals 13 residues. The V end was cut by 3 bases, the J end by 5 bases, with 10 bases between. Germline values: CDR1 MNHNS, CDR2 SASEGT.

This chain uses TRBV9 with TRBJ2-5; 11 bases line up with TRBD2. Germline CDR1 and CDR2: SGDLS and YYNGEE. The CDR3 is made up of 15 amino acids. V gave up 3 bases and J gave up 3 bases; unmatched junction bases: 4. The CDR3 coding sequence is TGTGCCAGCAGCGGCGGGACTAGCGGTAAAGAGACCCAGTACTTC. Translating it yields CASSGGTSGKETQYF.

The rearrangement links TRBV6-1 to TRBJ2-3; a possible D gene is TRBD1 (6 bases). Trimming left V 4 bases short and J 6 bases short, with 8 bases between. Germline CDR1 is MNHNS and CDR2 is SASEGT. CDR3 length: 12 amino acids. Here the CDR3 reads CASSGGPDTQYF. The CDR3 coding sequence is TGTGCCAGCAGTGGGGGGCCCGATACGCAGTATTTT.

The CDR3 DNA reads as TGCGCCAGCAGCCAAGGCCGCCTAAACGGGCCCCAGCATTTT. As protein: CASSQGRLNGPQHF. The chain has TRBV4-1 and TRBJ1-5, with no clear D. V was cut by 1 base and J by 9 bases, with 13 bases left in between. CDR3 length equals 14 residues. Germline CDR1 is MGHRA and CDR2 is YSYEKL.

The chain joins TRBV15 to TRBJ1-1, with D uncertain. This CDR3 region has 14 residues. CDR1 is LNHNV, CDR2 YYDKDF, per germline (reference sequence). Trimming removed 10 bases at V and 0 bases at J, with 15 bases between. CDR3 loop: CAISTGSLNTEAFF. The CDR3 DNA follows: TGTGCCATTTCAACCGGGAGTTTGAACACTGAAGCTTTCTTT.

The CDR3 nucleotides are TGTGCCAGCAGCGTGCCGGGACAGAGCCAGGAAAAACTGTTTTTT. It yields the protein CASSVPGQSQEKLFF. This chain connects TRBV7-9 to TRBJ1-4; the match to TRBD1 covers 7 bases. Germline-derived CDR1 and CDR2 are SEHNR and FQNEAQ (reference sequence). Losses at the gene ends were 5 bases for V and 8 bases for J; bases not matched to a gene: 11. The CDR3 has 15 amino acids.

A note on this clone: Other DNA sequences within the sample encode an identical CDR3. The chain employs TRBV5-6 and TRBJ1-2; 7 nucleotides agree with TRBD1. J lost 4 bases, V lost 4 bases, and 4 bases had no gene match. The germline V gene has CDR1 SGHDT and CDR2 YYEEEE. The length of the CDR3 is 13 residues. DNA for the CDR3: TGTGCCAGCAGCCCGGGACAGAGCTATGGCTACACCTTC. As protein: CASSPGQSYGYTF.

The rearrangement uses TRBV6-5 and TRBJ2-1; TRBD2 aligns across 7 bases. With V trimmed by 8 bases and J by 5 bases, 6 bases remained unmatched. The CDR3 totals 13 residues. In germline, CDR1 is MNHEY, CDR2 SVGAGI. Here the CDR3 reads CASRWGLHNEQFF. The DNA of the CDR3 is TGTGCCAGCCGCTGGGGACTACACAATGAGCAGTTCTTC.

A single count supports this clone. Here the CDR3 DNA reads TGTGCCAGTAGTTCGCGTGAGACGGCCTGGGTGGGCTACACCTTC. Its protein is CASSSRETAWVGYTF. The chain recombines TRBV19 with TRBJ1-2; D is unclear. CDR3 length: 15 amino acids. Germline V gene lookup returns CDR1 LNHDA and CDR2 SQIVND (reference sequence). Trimming stripped 5 bases from V and 8 bases from J, with 21 bases between.

The chain uses TRBV29-1 and TRBJ2-5; D is perhaps TRBD2 (5 bases). The V end was cut by 0 bases, the J end by 4 bases, with 15 bases between. The CDR3 covers 15 residues. Germline values: CDR1 SQVTM, CDR2 ANQGSEA. The CDR3 coding sequence is TGCAGCGTTGAAGATCTCCCAGAGGGCGGAGAGACCCAGTACTTC. This gives the protein CSVEDLPEGGETQYF.

Comments on this clone: The same CDR3 also results from other DNA sequences found in this sample. The chain links TRBV27 to TRBJ2-7; D may be TRBD1 or TRBD2 (5 bases each). Trimming took 7 bases from V and 2 from J, leaving 12 bases between them. CDR1 and CDR2 from the germline V gene are MNHEY and SMNVEV (reference sequence). This CDR3 spans 13 amino acids. The CDR3 sequence: CASKAGTAYEQYF. The CDR3 DNA follows: TGTGCCAGCAAAGCCGGGACGGCCTACGAGCAGTACTTC.

This chain connects TRBV7-9 to TRBJ1-1; a weak D match, TRBD1 (5 bases). CDR1 is SEHNR, CDR2 FQNEAQ, per germline (reference sequence). V shed 1 base and J shed 4 bases, with 16 bases lying between them. The CDR3 length is 16 residues. This CDR3 is CASSLGFGGGATEAFF. The CDR3 DNA reads as TGTGCCAGCAGCTTAGGGTTTGGTGGGGGTGCCACTGAAGCTTTCTTT.

The V and J genes are TRBV11-2 and TRBJ1-5; 8 bases map to TRBD1. The trim removed 4 bases at V and 0 bases at J, leaving 2 bases unmatched. The CDR3 runs 15 residues. CDR1 is SGHAT, CDR2 FQNNGV, per germline. CDR3 sequence (DNA): TGTGCCAGCAGCTCGGGACAGGCTAGCAATCAGCCCCAGCATTTT. It is translated as CASSSGQASNQPQHF.

As for this clone: The junction and the germline gene differ at one end; a read error may be behind it. The rearrangement links TRBV28 to TRBJ2-7, with 7 nucleotides matching TRBD1. CDR1 is MDHEN and CDR2 is SYDVKM in the germline V gene. This CDR3 has 11 amino acids. The CDR3 DNA follows: TGTGCCAGCAGTACGGGACAGCACCTGATATTC. This encodes CASSTGQHLIF. The full variable domain, completed using reference TRBV28 and TRBJ2-7, is DVKVTQSSRYLVKRTGEKVFLECVQDMDHENMFWYRQDPGLGLRLIYFSYDVKMKEKGDIPEGYSVSREKKERFSLILESASTNQTSMYLCASSTGQHLIFGPGTRLTVT.

The gene calls are TRBV28 and TRBJ1-5, with 8 bases aligning to TRBD1. CDR3 length: 16 residues. The germline V gene has CDR1 MDHEN and CDR2 SYDVKM. With 5 bases clipped from V and 1 base from J, the junction kept 7 bases outside the gene matches. The CDR3: CASSASDRESNQPQHF. CDR3 coding DNA: TGTGCCAGCAGTGCATCGGACAGGGAAAGCAATCAGCCCCAGCATTTT. The variable domain in full, completed from reference TRBV28 and TRBJ1-5, reads DVKVTQSSRYLVKRTGEKVFLECVQDMDHENMFWYRQDPGLGLRLIYFSYDVKMKEKGDIPEGYSVSREKKERFSLILESASTNQTSMYLCASSASDRESNQPQHFGDGTRLSIL.